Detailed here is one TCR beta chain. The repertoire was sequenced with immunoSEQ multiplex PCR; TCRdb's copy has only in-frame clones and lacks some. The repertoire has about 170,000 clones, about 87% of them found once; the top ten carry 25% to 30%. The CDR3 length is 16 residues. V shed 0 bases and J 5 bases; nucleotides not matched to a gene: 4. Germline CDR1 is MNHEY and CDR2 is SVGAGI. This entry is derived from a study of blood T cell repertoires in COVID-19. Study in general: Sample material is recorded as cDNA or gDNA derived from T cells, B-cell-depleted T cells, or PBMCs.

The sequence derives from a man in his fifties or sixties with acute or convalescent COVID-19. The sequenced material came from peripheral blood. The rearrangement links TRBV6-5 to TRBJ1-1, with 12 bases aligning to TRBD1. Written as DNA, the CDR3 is TGTGCCAGCAGTTACTCCCGGGACAGGGGGCGGACTGAAGCTTTCTTT. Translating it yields CASSYSRDRGRTEAFF.